This T cell receptor (beta chain) came from a study of blood T cell repertoires in COVID-19. Background on the study: Spain, Italy and the United States supplied samples that represented acute and convalescent COVID-19. The cDNA or gDNA used as material had been derived from T cells, B-cell-depleted T cells, or PBMCs.

As processed by the authors: Reference gene primers were amplified, and this amplification served to estimate nucleated cell counts. Data came from immunoSEQ multiplex PCR; TCRdb stores just in-frame clones and leaves some out. D and trimming come from the DNA, and the V and J calls and clone size come from that table. The repertoire holds just under 150,000 clones, with 80% to 90% as singletons. CDR1 and CDR2 from the germline V gene are SNHLY and FYNNEI. This CDR3 region has 15 residues. Unmatched junction bases numbered 10, after V lost 6 bases and J lost 7 bases. The chain recombines TRBV2 with TRBJ2-4; 9 bases are shared with TRBD2. Sequences were obtained from peripheral blood. This clonotype was obtained from a woman in her fifties or sixties with acute or convalescent COVID-19. The CDR3 coding sequence is TGTGCCAGCAGCCCTGAAACTAGCGGGTATAACATTCAGTACTTC. It specifies CASSPETSGYNIQYF.